A single sample gave rise to the 13 T cell receptor beta chains below, sequenced in a study of T cell responses to AZD1222 COVID-19 vaccine. TCRdb's copy holds only in-frame clones and misses some; the assay was immunoSEQ multiplex PCR. The repertoire holds 70,000 to 90,000 clones, with approximately 82% as singletons. Sample: peripheral blood, taken on day 0 of AZD1222 vaccination. The receptors were gathered from an adult in good health.

The J gene is TRBJ2-1, the V gene TRBV4-1; D remains unclear. Between the trimmed V and J ends, which lost 2 bases and 0 bases, there was a span of 23 bases. The CDR3 covers 20 residues. Germline lookup yields CDR1 MGHRA and CDR2 YSYEKL. The CDR3 is CASSQRKKGTAMSSYNEQFF. The CDR3 bases are TGCGCCAGCAGCCAAAGAAAGAAAGGAACGGCTATGAGCTCCTACAATGAGCAGTTCTTC.

The CDR3 loop reads CASSQGPGRGDTEAFF. The CDR3, as DNA: TGTGCCAGCAGCCAAGGCCCGGGGAGGGGGGACACTGAAGCTTTCTTT. The rearrangement joins TRBV14 to TRBJ1-1; tentative D call: TRBD1 (6 bases). This CDR3 comprises 16 residues. CDR1 is SGHDN, CDR2 FVKESK, per germline. Trimming removed 1 base from V and 3 bases from J, with 15 bases in between.

This clone occurred a few times. The genes are TRBV28 and TRBJ2-7; no definite D call. This CDR3 comprises 14 residues. The ends were cut back, 4 bases at V and 5 bases at J, with 15 bases in the middle. Per germline, CDR1 MDHEN and CDR2 SYDVKM. CDR3 nucleotide sequence: TGTGCCAGCAGTTCTAGATTGAACGGCGACGAGCAGTACTTC. This sequence encodes CASSSRLNGDEQYF.

This clone was seen a single time. The chain combines TRBV11-3 with TRBJ2-2; D tentatively reads TRBD1 or TRBD2 (5 bases each). The CDR3 has 14 residues. The V gene lost 3 bases and the J gene lost 4 bases, with 9 bases spanning the gap. Germline CDR1 and CDR2: SGHNT and YENEEA. In nucleotides, the CDR3 is TGTGCCAGCAGCTTGGGACCTAGCACCGGGGAGCTGTTTTTT. This gives the protein CASSLGPSTGELFF.

The chain recombines TRBV6-6 with TRBJ2-3; D is unresolved. The CDR3 totals 12 residues. Trimming removed 8 bases from V and 0 bases from J, with 6 bases in between. Germline-derived CDR1 and CDR2 are MNHNY and SVGAGI (reference sequence). CDR3 DNA: TGTGCCAGCTCACCTAGCACAGATACGCAGTATTTT. Translated, it gives CASSPSTDTQYF.

The chain employs TRBV7-2 and TRBJ1-2; D gene ambiguous. Looked up from germline, CDR1 is SGHTA and CDR2 is FQGNSA. V was pared by 3 bases and J by 4 bases, with 9 bases between. This CDR3 is built from 13 residues. The chain's CDR3 is CASSFDVGYGYTF. DNA for the CDR3: TGTGCCAGCAGCTTCGACGTGGGCTATGGCTACACCTTC.

Only a few counts were recorded for this clone. The chain employs TRBV2 and TRBJ2-1; 9 bases map to TRBD2. CDR3 length: 15 amino acids. V lost 6 bases and J lost 8; bases outside the gene matches: 11. CDR1 SNHLY and CDR2 FYNNEI come from the germline V gene. CDR3 amino acids: CASRRASGVGDEQFF. CDR3 sequence (DNA): TGTGCCAGCAGGCGGGCTAGCGGGGTGGGGGATGAGCAGTTCTTC.

This sequence joins TRBV28 and TRBJ2-5, with 11 nucleotides matching TRBD2. The CDR3 loop spans 16 amino acids. Germline trimming cut 6 bases from V and 9 bases from J; bases unmatched to any gene: 15. Germline CDR1 is MDHEN and CDR2 is SYDVKM. The CDR3 region is CASSLTGTSGQRAQYF. Here the CDR3 DNA reads TGTGCCAGCAGCCTAACCGGGACTAGCGGTCAAAGGGCCCAGTACTTC.

V gene TRBV12-3 or TRBV12-4 combines with J gene TRBJ1-6, with TRBD1 as a possible D gene (5 bases). This CDR3 region has 13 residues. Trimming took off 2 bases at V and 8 bases at J, with 7 bases between the two ends. DNA for the CDR3: TGTGCCAGCAGTTTACAGGGATATTCACCCCTCCACTTT. Translation gives CASSLQGYSPLHF.

The chain employs TRBV30 and TRBJ2-2; TRBD2 agrees at 7 bases. Trimming at V came to 0 bases and at J to 6 bases, leaving 7 bases not matched to a gene. Germline values: CDR1 GTSNPN, CDR2 SVGIG (reference sequence). The CDR3 spans 15 residues. CDR3 sequence: CAWSVLGEGSGELFF. The CDR3 coding sequence is TGTGCCTGGAGTGTACTGGGGGAGGGGTCCGGGGAGCTGTTTTTT.

V is TRBV6-1 and J is TRBJ2-7, with D possibly called TRBD1 or TRBD2 (5 bases each). Per germline, CDR1 MNHNS and CDR2 SASEGT. The CDR3 totals 17 residues. Trimming cost V 1 base and J 2 bases, with 18 bases left between them. The CDR3 reads CASSEGTTDLAPYEQYF. The CDR3 DNA sequence: TGTGCCAGCAGTGAAGGGACAACCGACCTAGCCCCCTACGAGCAGTACTTC.

The chain joins TRBV5-5 to TRBJ2-1; 8 bases match TRBD2. Losses at the gene ends were 1 base for V and 3 bases for J; bases not matched to a gene: 3. Germline CDR1 SGHKS, CDR2 YYEKEE (reference sequence). This CDR3 region has 15 residues. CDR3 bases: TGTGCCAGCAGCTTGTTGAGCGGGAGCTACAATGAGCAGTTCTTC. Amino acid sequence: CASSLLSGSYNEQFF.

This clone has a count of ten or more. The V call is TRBV3-1 (or the pseudogene TRBV3-2), the J call TRBJ2-7; tentatively, D is TRBD1 (6 bases). The germline V and J ends were trimmed by 4 bases and 6 bases, with 19 bases remaining between them. The CDR3 consists of 15 residues. In germline, CDR1 is LGHDT, CDR2 YNNKEL (reference sequence). CDR3 in amino acids: CASSLGGQGLIEQYF. The CDR3 coding sequence is TGTGCCAGCAGCCTAGGTGGGCAGGGGCTCATCGAGCAGTACTTC.